This TCR beta chain was documented in a study of Tregs in tolerant kidney transplant recipients. The CDR3 loop spans 15 amino acids. J lost 5 bases, V lost 1 base, and 6 bases had no gene match. Germline CDR1 is LNHNV and CDR2 is YYDKDF (reference sequence). The table came from immunoSEQ multiplex PCR; TCRdb's copy has only in-frame clones and leaves some out. The data show about 83,000 clones, 95% to 98% seen once. The sample consisted of CD4+ T cells from blood, taken before the transplant. The source is a human donor who received a combined kidney and bone marrow transplant. The chain is built from TRBV15 and TRBJ2-3; 7 bases agree with TRBD1. The CDR3 spells CATSRVGTAVDTQYF. CDR3 nucleotides: TGTGCCACCAGCAGAGTGGGGACAGCGGTAGATACGCAGTATTTT.